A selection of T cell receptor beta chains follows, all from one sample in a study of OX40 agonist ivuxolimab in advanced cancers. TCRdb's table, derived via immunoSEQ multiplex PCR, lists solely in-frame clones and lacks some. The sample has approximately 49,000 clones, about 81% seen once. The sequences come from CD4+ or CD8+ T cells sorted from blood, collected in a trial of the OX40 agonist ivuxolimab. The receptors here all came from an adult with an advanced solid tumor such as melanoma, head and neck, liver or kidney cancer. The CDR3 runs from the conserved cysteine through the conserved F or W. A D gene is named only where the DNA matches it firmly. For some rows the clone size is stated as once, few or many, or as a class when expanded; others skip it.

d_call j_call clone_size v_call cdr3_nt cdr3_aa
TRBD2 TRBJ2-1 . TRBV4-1 TGCGCCAGCAGCCAAGAACGTTCTACTAGCGGGGGATCCTACAATGAGCAGTTCTTC CASSQERSTSGGSYNEQFF
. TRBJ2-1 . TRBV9 TGTGCCAGCAGTAGCCGGGACACCAATGAGCAGTTCTTC CASSSRDTNEQFF
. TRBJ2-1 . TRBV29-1 TGCAGCGTCACCGGGAAAGGCCCCTACAATGAGCAGTTCTTC CSVTGKGPYNEQFF
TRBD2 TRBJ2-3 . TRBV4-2 TGTGCCAGCAGCCATATTACTAGCGGACTCACAGATACGCAGTATTTT CASSHITSGLTDTQYF
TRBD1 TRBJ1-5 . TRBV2 TGTGCCAGCAGCGATATGACAGGGCCCAATCAGCCCCAGCATTTT CASSDMTGPNQPQHF
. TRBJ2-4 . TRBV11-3 TGTGCCAGCAGCCCTGGCAGGGGGGGAAACATTCAGTACTTC CASSPGRGGNIQYF
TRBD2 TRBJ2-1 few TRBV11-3 TGTGCCAGCAGCCCGGGACTAGCACAATACAATGAGCAGTTCTTC CASSPGLAQYNEQFF
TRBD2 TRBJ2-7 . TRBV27 TGTGCCAGCAGGCTTACCGGGACTAGCGGGTACGAGCAGTACTTC CASRLTGTSGYEQYF
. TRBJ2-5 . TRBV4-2 TGTGCCAGCAGCCCGGACAGCCAGTACCAAGAGACCCAGTACTTC CASSPDSQYQETQYF
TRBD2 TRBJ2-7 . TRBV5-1 TGCGCCAGCAGCCGGGGGACTAGCGGCCTCAGCTCCTACGAGCAGTACTTC CASSRGTSGLSSYEQYF
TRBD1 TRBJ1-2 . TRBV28 TGTGCCAGCAGCGACAGGGATGGCTACACCTTC CASSDRDGYTF
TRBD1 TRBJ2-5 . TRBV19 TGTGCCAGTAGTCCGAGGGACAGGGAAGAGACCCAGTACTTC CASSPRDREETQYF
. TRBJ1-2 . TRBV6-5 TGTGCCAGCAGTAACGCTGGAGCCGGGGGCTACACCTTC CASSNAGAGGYTF
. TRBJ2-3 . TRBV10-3 TGTGCCATCAGTGACCAGGGGTACGATACGCAGTATTTT CAISDQGYDTQYF
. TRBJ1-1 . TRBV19 TGTGCCAGTAGTATTTTAGCCAGGGTTATGAACACTGAAGCTTTCTTT CASSILARVMNTEAFF
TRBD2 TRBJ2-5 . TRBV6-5 TGTGCCAGCAGTTACTCCGGGACTAGCGGGGGAGAGACCCAGTACTTC CASSYSGTSGGETQYF
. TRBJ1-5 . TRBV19 TGTGCCAGTAGTGCTGACAGGACCCAGCCCCAGCATTTT CASSADRTQPQHF
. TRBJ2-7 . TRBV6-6 TGTGCCAGCAGTTACTCGGGTCACGAGCAGTACTTC CASSYSGHEQYF
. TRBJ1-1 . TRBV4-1 TGCGCCAGCAGCCAAGTTGTGCGCCGCCGCGAGGTCACTGAAGCTTTCTTT CASSQVVRRREVTEAFF
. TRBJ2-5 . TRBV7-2 TGTGCCAGCAGCTTATCTAGGACAGAAGAGACCCAGTACTTC CASSLSRTEETQYF
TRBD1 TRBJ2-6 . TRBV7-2 TGTGCCAGCAGCCCCACAGGGGCCGGGGCCAACGTCCTGACTTTC CASSPTGAGANVLTF
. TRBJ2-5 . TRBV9 TGTGCCAGCAGCGTAGGACCCGGATTATCAGAGACCCAGTACTTC CASSVGPGLSETQYF
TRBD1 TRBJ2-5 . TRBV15 TGTGCCACCAGCAGAGTGCGGGCAGGGGGCGGTGAGACCCAGTACTTC CATSRVRAGGGETQYF
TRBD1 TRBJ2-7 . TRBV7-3 TGTGCCAGCAGCTTAGAGGGGGCGAAGATGTACTTC CASSLEGAKMYF
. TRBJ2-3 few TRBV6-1 TGTGCCAGCAGTGACAGGAGCACAGATACGCAGTATTTT CASSDRSTDTQYF
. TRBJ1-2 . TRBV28 TGTGCCACCGGGTCGCCAGGCTACACCTTC CATGSPGYTF
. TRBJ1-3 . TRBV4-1 TGCGCCAGCAGCCAGAAAAACACCATATATTTT CASSQKNTIYF
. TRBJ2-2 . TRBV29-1 TGCAGCGTTCGTGAGGGGCCCGACACCGGGGAGCTGTTTTTT CSVREGPDTGELFF
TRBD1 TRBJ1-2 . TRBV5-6 TGTGCCAGCAGCTTGATCAAAAAGGGGGCCAAATATGGCTACACCTTC CASSLIKKGAKYGYTF
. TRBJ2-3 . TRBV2 TGTGCCAGCAGTGAAAATCCGGGACTCACAGATACGCAGTATTTT CASSENPGLTDTQYF
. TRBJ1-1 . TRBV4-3 TGCGCCAGCAGCCTTTCGGACAGCAGCACTGAAGCTTTCTTT CASSLSDSSTEAFF
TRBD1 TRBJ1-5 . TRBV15 TGTGCCACCAGCAGTAACCAGGGGGCCCGCAATCAGCCCCAGCATTTT CATSSNQGARNQPQHF
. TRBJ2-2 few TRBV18 TGTGCCAGCTCACCAAAGACAGGGAACACCGGGGAGCTGTTTTTT CASSPKTGNTGELFF
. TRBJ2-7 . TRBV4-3 TGCGCCAGCAGCCAAGATTCCCTCCCGGGCGAGCAGTACTTC CASSQDSLPGEQYF
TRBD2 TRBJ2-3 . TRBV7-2 TGTGCCAGCAGCTTAGCACCAGGACTAGCGGGGAACACAGATACGCAGTATTTT CASSLAPGLAGNTDTQYF
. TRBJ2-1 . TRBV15 TGTGCCACCAGCAGAGATTCCGGGGGGCCCTACAATGAGCAGTTCTTC CATSRDSGGPYNEQFF
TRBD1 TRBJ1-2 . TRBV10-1 TGCGCCAGCAAGTGGGAGGGGGCCCATGGCTACACCTTC CASKWEGAHGYTF
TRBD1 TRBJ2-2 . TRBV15 TGTGCCACCAGCAGAGGACAGGGGGAAACCGGGGAGCTGTTTTTT CATSRGQGETGELFF
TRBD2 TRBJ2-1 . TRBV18 TGTGCCAGCTCACTGATTAGCGGGAGAGCCCTATACAATGAGCAGTTCTTC CASSLISGRALYNEQFF
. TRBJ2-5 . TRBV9 TGTGCCAGCAGCGTAGGGGTGGGAGGGGGAGGAGAGACCCAGTACTTC CASSVGVGGGGETQYF
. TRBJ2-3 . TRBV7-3 TGTGCCAGCAGCTTAGCGTCTGGCACAGGCACAGATACGCAGTATTTT CASSLASGTGTDTQYF
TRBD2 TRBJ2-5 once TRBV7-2 TGTGCCAGCAGCCCGGCGAGCGGGGGGGCCCAAGAGACCCAGTACTTC CASSPASGGAQETQYF
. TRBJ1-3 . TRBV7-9 TGTGCCAGCAGTCTCACAGGTGCCTCTGGAAACACCATATATTTT CASSLTGASGNTIYF
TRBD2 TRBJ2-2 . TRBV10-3 TGTGCCATCAGTGAGTCCAGGGAGGGCACCGGGGAGCTGTTTTTT CAISESREGTGELFF
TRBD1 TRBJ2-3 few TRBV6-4 TGTGCCAGCAGTGACGGGACAGTTGGGACGCAGTATTTT CASSDGTVGTQYF
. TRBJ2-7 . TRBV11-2 TGTGCCAGCAGCCGATTCCAGGGATCAGCCTACGAGCAGTACTTC CASSRFQGSAYEQYF
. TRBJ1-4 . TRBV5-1 TGCGCCAGCAGCTCCGGTAATGAAAAACTGTTTTTT CASSSGNEKLFF
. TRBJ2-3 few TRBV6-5 TGTGCCAGCAAGCTTCAATCGACGGGTACGCAGTATTTT CASKLQSTGTQYF
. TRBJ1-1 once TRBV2 TGTGCCAGCAGTGAAGGGCGTAGAACTGAAGCTTTCTTT CASSEGRRTEAFF
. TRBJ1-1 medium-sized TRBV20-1 TGCAGTGCTAGAGAAAGCACTGAAGCTTTCTTT CSARESTEAFF
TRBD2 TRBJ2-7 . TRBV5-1 TGCGCCAGCAGTTCGGGACTAGCGGGATGGGGGGCGAGGTCCGAGCAGTACTTC CASSSGLAGWGARSEQYF
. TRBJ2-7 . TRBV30 TGTGCCGGGAGCGGAAATTACGAGCAGTACTTC CAGSGNYEQYF
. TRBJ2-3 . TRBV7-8 TGTGCCAGCAGCCCCCGGGACGGGGCCGGAGATACGCAGTATTTT CASSPRDGAGDTQYF
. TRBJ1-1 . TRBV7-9 TGTGCCAGCAGCTTGAGTACCTGGAACACTGAAGCTTTCTTT CASSLSTWNTEAFF
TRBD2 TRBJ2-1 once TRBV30 TGTGCCTGGAGTGTCGCTGGTTTTAGCGGGTCGGGTTTCTTC CAWSVAGFSGSGFF
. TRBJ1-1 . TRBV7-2 TGTGCCAGCAGCTTAGCCCCACAGGCTGGAAGGAAGAACACTGAAGCTTTCTTT CASSLAPQAGRKNTEAFF
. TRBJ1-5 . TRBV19 TGTGCCAGTAGACCAGAAGGGGCGAACCAGCCCCAGCATTTT CASRPEGANQPQHF
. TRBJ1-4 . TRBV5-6 TGTGCCAGCAGCTTGAATGGGATGGCTAATGAAAAACTGTTTTTT CASSLNGMANEKLFF
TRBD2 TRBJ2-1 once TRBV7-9 TGTGCCAGCAGCTTAGAAACGACTAGCGGATCCTACAATGAGCAGTTCTTC CASSLETTSGSYNEQFF